This T cell receptor beta chain was captured in a study of blood T cell repertoires in COVID-19. Study overall: Spain, Italy and the United States supplied samples that represented acute and convalescent COVID-19.

CDR1 and CDR2 from the germline V gene are MDHEN and SYDVKM. The CDR3 sequence is 15 residues long. The V and J ends lost 5 bases and 6 bases, in that order; junction bases with no gene match: 10. Original processing notes: The authors estimated nucleated cell counts from reference gene primer amplification. TCRdb keeps only in-frame clones here, not all; method: immunoSEQ multiplex PCR. The V and J calls and the clone size are those of that table, but D and trimming were determined from the DNA. Of about 210,000 clones in the sample, around 84% were seen once. This clone was recorded at least ten times.

Sequenced sample: PBMCs or T cells enriched from blood (not recorded which). The chain combines TRBV28 with TRBJ1-5; 7 positions agree with TRBD1. The TCR originated in a man in his thirties or forties with acute COVID-19. The CDR3 DNA follows: TGTGCCAGCAGTAACGACAGGGAGGAGGGTCAGCCCCAGCATTTT. This codes for CASSNDREEGQPQHF.